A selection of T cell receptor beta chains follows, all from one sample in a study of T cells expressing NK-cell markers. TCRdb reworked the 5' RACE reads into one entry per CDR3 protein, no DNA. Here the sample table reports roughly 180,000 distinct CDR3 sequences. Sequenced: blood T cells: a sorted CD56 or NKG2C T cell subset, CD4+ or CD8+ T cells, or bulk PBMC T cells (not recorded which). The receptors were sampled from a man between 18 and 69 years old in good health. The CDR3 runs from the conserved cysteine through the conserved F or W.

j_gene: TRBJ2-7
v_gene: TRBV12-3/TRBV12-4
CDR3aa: CASSKSSDSSYEQYF

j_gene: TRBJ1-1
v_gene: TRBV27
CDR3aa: CATSFGQYTEAFF

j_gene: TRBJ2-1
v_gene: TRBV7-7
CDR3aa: CASSLAGYTGPNGDEQFF

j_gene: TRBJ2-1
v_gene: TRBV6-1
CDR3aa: CASSESSGGRYNEQFF

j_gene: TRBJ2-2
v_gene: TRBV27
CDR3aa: CATSQLAPGELFF

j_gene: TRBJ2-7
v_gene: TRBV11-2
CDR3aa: CASSLGASGGPYEQYF

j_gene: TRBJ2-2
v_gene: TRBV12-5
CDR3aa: CASGPPGTLTGELFF

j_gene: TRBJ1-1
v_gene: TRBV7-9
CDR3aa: CASSLVGTGRNTEAFF

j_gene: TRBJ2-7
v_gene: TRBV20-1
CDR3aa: CSARLPADLKGYEQYF

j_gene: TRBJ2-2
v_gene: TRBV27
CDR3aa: CASATIAGANTGELFF

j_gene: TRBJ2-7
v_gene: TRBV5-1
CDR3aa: CASSEGYYEQYF

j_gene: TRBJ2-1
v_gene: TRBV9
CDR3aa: CASSVGSIGVPYNEQFF

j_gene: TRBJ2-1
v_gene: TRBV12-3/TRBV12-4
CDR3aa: CASSWIQSYNEQFF

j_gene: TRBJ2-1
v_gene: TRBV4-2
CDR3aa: CASSQERTGSYNEQFF

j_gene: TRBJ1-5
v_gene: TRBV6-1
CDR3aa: CASRGSYSNQPQHF

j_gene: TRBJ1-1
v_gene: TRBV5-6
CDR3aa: CASGLGGTEAFF

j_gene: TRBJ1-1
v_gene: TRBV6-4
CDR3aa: CASSDRGNTEAFF

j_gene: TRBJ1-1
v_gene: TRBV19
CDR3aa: CASSIGSGAFF

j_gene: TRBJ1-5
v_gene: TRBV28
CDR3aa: CASWSNQPQHF

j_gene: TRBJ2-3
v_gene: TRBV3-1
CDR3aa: CASSQTEATDTQYF

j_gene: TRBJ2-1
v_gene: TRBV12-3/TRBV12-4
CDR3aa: CASSSRAGAPYNEQFF

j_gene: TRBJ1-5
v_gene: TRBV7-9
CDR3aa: CASSLARERDSNQPQHF